The entry below describes one T cell receptor (beta chain). CDR1 is MGHRA, CDR2 YSYEKL, per germline. The CDR3 is 15 residues long. Unmatched junction bases numbered 2, after V lost 2 bases and J lost 4 bases. TCRdb ran MiXCR on the 5' RACE reads and lists one entry per CDR3 protein. The sample consists of hundreds of thousands of distinct CDR3 sequences, roughly a fifth of them appearing once. The source of the sample is a study of T cells after yellow fever vaccination. The sequencing here drew on PBMCs, taken 21 days after the first yellow fever vaccination. The source is a man between 18 and 35 years old who received the YFV17D yellow fever vaccine. This chain links TRBV4-1 with TRBJ2-1; 10 nucleotides align to TRBD2. This chain's CDR3 is CASSQLLAGYNEQFF. The CDR3 DNA reads TGCGCCAGCAGCCAACTACTAGCGGGATACAATGAGCAGTTCTTC.